These 20 T cell receptor beta chains came from one sample sequenced in a study of human thymus T cells. Only in-frame clones appear in the TCRdb table, and some are missing; sequencing was by immunoSEQ multiplex PCR. The data show fewer than 85,000 clones, with 85% to 95% seen just once and around 0.03% held by the top ten. Thymic tissue was derived from resections collected during corrective heart surgery. The specimen sequenced was thymus tissue. The receptors originated from a girl under three years old with a congenital heart defect but otherwise immunologically healthy.

The V gene is TRBV11-1, the J gene TRBJ2-3; TRBD1 matches 9 bases. Germline CDR1 SGHAT, CDR2 FQDESV (reference sequence). The CDR3 sequence is 16 residues long. Trimming took 4 bases from V and 1 from J; bases not matched to a gene: 6. The CDR3 sequence: CASSSTRDRGTDTQYF. The CDR3 bases are TGTGCCAGCAGCTCAACACGGGACAGGGGCACAGATACGCAGTATTTT.

The chain carries TRBV6-6 and TRBJ2-5, with TRBD1 identical over 9 bases. V lost 2 bases, J lost 5 bases, and 9 bases stayed unmatched. This CDR3 has 16 amino acids. Germline CDR1 reads MNHNY; CDR2 reads SVGAGI (reference sequence). The CDR3 sequence is CASSYTTLGQGETQYF. Written as DNA, the CDR3 is TGTGCCAGCAGTTACACCACACTTGGACAGGGGGAGACCCAGTACTTC.

V usage is TRBV19 and J usage is TRBJ1-5; 9 bases line up with TRBD1. The CDR3 has 15 residues. With 4 bases clipped from V and 4 bases from J, the junction kept 5 bases outside the gene matches. Per germline, CDR1 LNHDA and CDR2 SQIVND (reference sequence). CDR3 sequence: CASSTHRGLNQPQHF. The CDR3 DNA reads as TGTGCCAGTAGTACCCACAGGGGGCTTAATCAGCCCCAGCATTTT.

Written as DNA, the CDR3 is TGTGCCAGCAACAGCCAGCACACCTCCTACAATGAGCAGTTCTTC. Its translation: CASNSQHTSYNEQFF. The V gene is TRBV2, the J gene TRBJ2-1; D not certain. Trimming took 7 bases from V and 0 from J, leaving 13 bases between them. Germline V gives CDR1 SNHLY, CDR2 FYNNEI. The CDR3 has 15 amino acids.

The rearrangement uses TRBV15 and TRBJ2-1; D not resolved. V dropped 5 bases and J dropped 9 bases, with 20 bases sitting between them. This CDR3 is built from 15 residues. Per germline, CDR1 LNHNV and CDR2 YYDKDF (reference sequence). As DNA, the CDR3 is TGTGCCACCAGCGGATACTACTCGGAATCGTTTGAGCAGTTCTTC. It codes for CATSGYYSESFEQFF.

This chain links TRBV4-1 with TRBJ2-7; 7 nucleotides line up with TRBD2. The germline V gene has CDR1 MGHRA and CDR2 YSYEKL. With V trimmed by 2 bases and J by 4 bases, 26 bases remained unmatched. This CDR3 region has 21 residues. As DNA, the CDR3 is TGCGCCAGCAGCCAACACCCAGTGCGGGAGAAAAGTGCTCTCCCCATATACGAGCAGTACTTC. This encodes CASSQHPVREKSALPIYEQYF.

The J gene is TRBJ2-7, the V gene TRBV4-2; D may correspond to TRBD1 or TRBD2 (6 bases each). The CDR3 totals 16 residues. Trimming took off 1 base at V and 1 base at J, with 14 bases between the two ends. Per germline, CDR1 LGHNA and CDR2 YNFKEQ. CDR3 sequence reads: CASSQGGGTLSYEQYF. In nucleotides, the CDR3 is TGTGCCAGCAGCCAAGGGGGCGGGACATTATCCTACGAGCAGTACTTC.

The chain uses TRBV19 and TRBJ1-2; the match to TRBD1 covers 7 bases. V was pared by 2 bases and J by 4 bases, with 7 bases of the junction left unmatched. CDR1 LNHDA and CDR2 SQIVND come from the germline V gene (reference sequence). The CDR3 runs to 15 residues. The CDR3 region has the DNA TGTGCCAGTAGTATACGACCAGGGGGTCCCTATGGCTACACCTTC. Its protein product is CASSIRPGGPYGYTF.

The rearrangement links TRBV14 to TRBJ2-7; D is possibly TRBD2 (6 bases). Between the trimmed V and J ends, which lost 0 bases and 2 bases, there was a span of 14 bases. The CDR3 runs to 16 residues. Germline V gives CDR1 SGHDN, CDR2 FVKESK. This CDR3 is CASSQEDGGTPYEQYF. For the CDR3, the DNA is TGTGCCAGCAGCCAAGAAGATGGAGGGACTCCCTACGAGCAGTACTTC.

This clone appeared once. The chain links TRBV5-1 to TRBJ2-7, with no clear D. V was clipped by 3 bases and J by 1 base, with 8 bases between them. Germline V gives CDR1 SGHRS, CDR2 YFSETQ. This CDR3 is 13 amino acids long. CDR3 loop: CASSSAESYEQYF. Written as DNA, the CDR3 is TGCGCCAGCAGCTCGGCAGAATCCTACGAGCAGTACTTC.

This clone came up once. V is TRBV19 and J is TRBJ1-1, with TRBD1 as a possible D gene (6 bases). Trimming cost V 4 bases and J 7 bases, with 16 bases left between them. The CDR3 spans 14 residues. Germline V CDR1 and CDR2: LNHDA, SQIVND (reference sequence). CDR3 sequence reads: CASSNVAGVGEAFF. The DNA of the CDR3 is TGTGCCAGTAGTAATGTAGCAGGGGTGGGTGAAGCTTTCTTT. The full variable domain, with the rest looked up from reference TRBV19 and TRBJ1-1, is DGGITQSPKYLFRKEGQNVTLSCEQNLNHDAMYWYRQDPGQGLRLIYYSQIVNDFQKGDIAEGYSVSREKKESFPLTVTSAQKNPTAFYLCASSNVAGVGEAFFGQGTRLTVV.

Only a few counts were recorded for this clone. The J gene is TRBJ2-2, the V gene TRBV9, with 12 bases that match TRBD2. V shed 0 bases and J 5 bases; nucleotides not matched to a gene: 8. This CDR3 has 18 amino acids. Germline V gene data show CDR1 as SGDLS and CDR2 as YYNGEE. CDR3: CASSVAGLAGGPTGELFF. DNA for the CDR3: TGTGCCAGCAGCGTAGCGGGGCTAGCGGGAGGGCCGACCGGGGAGCTGTTTTTT. Together with reference TRBV9 and TRBJ2-2, the CDR3 gives the full variable domain: DSGVTQTPKHLITATGQRVTLRCSPRSGDLSVYWYQQSLDQGLQFLIQYYNGEERAKGNILERFSAQQFPDLHSELNLSSLELGDSALYFCASSVAGLAGGPTGELFFGEGSRLTVL.

The chain employs TRBV18 and TRBJ2-7; 9 bases agree with TRBD2. The CDR3 contains 15 residues. Trimming at V came to 5 bases and at J to 3 bases, leaving 8 bases not matched to a gene. The germline gives CDR1 KGHSH, CDR2 LQKENI. CDR3 sequence: CASSVVLAGSYEQYF. In DNA form, the CDR3 reads TGTGCCAGCTCAGTTGTCCTAGCGGGGAGCTACGAGCAGTACTTC.

The rearrangement uses TRBV28 and TRBJ1-1; weak D call: TRBD1 (5 bases). The CDR3 runs to 13 residues. From germline, CDR1 is MDHEN and CDR2 SYDVKM. Trimming took off 6 bases at V and 0 bases at J, with 8 bases between the two ends. This CDR3 is CASRGTLNTEAFF. Here the CDR3 DNA reads TGTGCCAGCAGGGGGACTTTGAACACTGAAGCTTTCTTT. Full variable domain (rest looked up from reference TRBV28 and TRBJ1-1): DVKVTQSSRYLVKRTGEKVFLECVQDMDHENMFWYRQDPGLGLRLIYFSYDVKMKEKGDIPEGYSVSREKKERFSLILESASTNQTSMYLCASRGTLNTEAFFGQGTRLTVV.

The chain has TRBV19 and TRBJ1-1, with D perhaps TRBD1 (5 bases). This CDR3 region has 13 residues. Trimming removed 7 bases from V and 1 base from J, with 10 bases in between. Germline lookup yields CDR1 LNHDA and CDR2 SQIVND (reference sequence). The CDR3 DNA is TGTGCCAGTAAGAGGGGCCGGAACACTGAAGCTTTCTTT. This translates into CASKRGRNTEAFF.

The chain combines TRBV5-5 with TRBJ1-1, with D possibly TRBD1 on 5 matching bases. V was trimmed by 5 bases and J by 1 base, leaving 15 bases between them. CDR3 size: 15 residues. The germline V gene has CDR1 SGHKS and CDR2 YYEKEE (reference sequence). The CDR3 loop reads CASRVTRGPNTEAFF. DNA for the CDR3: TGTGCCAGCAGAGTGACGCGGGGCCCGAACACTGAAGCTTTCTTT.

This sequence joins TRBV15 and TRBJ1-4, with D hard to call. Trimming took off 0 bases at V and 6 bases at J, with 14 bases between the two ends. The CDR3 covers 16 residues. Germline V gene lookup returns CDR1 LNHNV and CDR2 YYDKDF (reference sequence). The CDR3 spells CATSRDPSNTDEKLFF. The CDR3 nucleotides read TGTGCCACCAGCAGAGATCCTTCCAACACGGATGAAAAACTGTTTTTT. The full variable domain, rest sourced from reference TRBV15 and TRBJ1-4, is DAMVIQNPRYQVTQFGKPVTLSCSQTLNHNVMYWYQQKSSQAPKLLFHYYDKDFNNEADTPDNFQSRRPNTSFCFLDIRSPGLGDTAMYLCATSRDPSNTDEKLFFGSGTQLSVL.

The chain links TRBV27 to TRBJ2-1; no definite D call. CDR1 is MNHEY, CDR2 SMNVEV, per germline (reference sequence). The CDR3 extends over 13 amino acids. The V and J ends lost 1 base and 5 bases respectively, with 6 bases between them. The CDR3 region is CASSLWYHNEQFF. The CDR3 DNA is TGTGCCAGCAGTTTATGGTACCACAATGAGCAGTTCTTC.

The gene calls are TRBV28 and TRBJ2-7; weak D call: TRBD1 (5 bases). The CDR3 contains 15 residues. Germline CDR1 and CDR2: MDHEN and SYDVKM. The germline V and J ends were trimmed by 5 bases and 2 bases, with 16 bases remaining between them. CDR3 sequence reads: CASSPLCRVPYEQYF. CDR3 nucleotide sequence: TGTGCCAGCAGTCCCCTCTGCAGGGTTCCCTACGAGCAGTACTTC.

CDR3 region: CAISPTGRRSSGNTIYF. The CDR3 coding sequence is TGTGCCATCAGCCCAACGGGACGTCGAAGCTCTGGAAACACCATATATTTT. The chain employs TRBV10-3 and TRBJ1-3, with D perhaps TRBD1 (5 bases). V lost 6 bases to trimming and J lost 0 bases, with 18 bases between them. Germline V gives CDR1 ENHRY, CDR2 SYGVKD. CDR3 length: 17 residues.